The clone carrying this T cell receptor beta chain appeared once. Sequencing was done on patients that had shown CD8+CD57+ cell expansion by flow cytometry. In all patients, the disease was severe acquired aplastic anemia. This specimen comes from a study of CD8+CD57+ T cells in acquired aplastic anemia. It was genomic DNA that served as the template for profiling TCR beta VDJ and CDR3. One entry per CDR3 protein, called by TCRdb with MiXCR from the reads. The sample holds 200,000 or so distinct CDR3 sequences, more than 55% seen once. This CDR3 spans 14 amino acids. Germline V gene data show CDR1 as LGHDT and CDR2 as YNNKEL (reference sequence). Trimming left V 6 bases short and J 1 base short, with 12 bases between.

The sample taken for sequencing was sorted CD4+, CD8+, or CD8+CD57+ T cells (not recorded which) from PBMCs. This chain connects TRBV3-1 to TRBJ2-5; TRBD1 or TRBD2 may be the D gene (5 bases each). The sequence came from a human donor with aplastic anemia. CDR3 in amino acids: CASRQQGVQETQYF. DNA of the CDR3: TGTGCCAGCAGGCAGCAGGGAGTCCAAGAGACCCAGTACTTC.